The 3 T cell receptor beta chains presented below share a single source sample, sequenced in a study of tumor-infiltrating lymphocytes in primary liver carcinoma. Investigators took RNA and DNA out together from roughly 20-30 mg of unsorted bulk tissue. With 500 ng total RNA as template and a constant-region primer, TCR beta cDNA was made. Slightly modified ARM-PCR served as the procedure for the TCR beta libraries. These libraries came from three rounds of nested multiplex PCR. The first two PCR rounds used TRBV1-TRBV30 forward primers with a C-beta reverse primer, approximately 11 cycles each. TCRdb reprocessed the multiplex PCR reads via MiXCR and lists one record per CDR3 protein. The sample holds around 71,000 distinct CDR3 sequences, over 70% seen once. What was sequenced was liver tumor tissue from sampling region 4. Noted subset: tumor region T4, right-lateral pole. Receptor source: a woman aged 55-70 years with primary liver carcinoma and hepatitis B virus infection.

The CDR3 loop is CSVATSGNHNEQFF. In DNA, the CDR3 is TGCAGCGTTGCGACTAGCGGGAACCACAATGAGCAGTTCTTC. V is TRBV29-1 and J is TRBJ2-1; 11 bases line up with TRBD2. The CDR3 is made up of 14 amino acids. In germline, CDR1 is SQVTM, CDR2 ANQGSEA. J was trimmed by 5 bases and V by 4 bases; bases with no gene match: 4.

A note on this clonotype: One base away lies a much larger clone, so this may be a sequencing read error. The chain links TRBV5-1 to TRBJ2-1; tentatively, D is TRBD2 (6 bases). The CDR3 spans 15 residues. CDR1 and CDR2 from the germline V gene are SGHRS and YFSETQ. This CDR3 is CASSLDGGIYNGQFF. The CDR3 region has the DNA TGCGCCAGCAGCTTGGATGGCGGGATCTACAATGGGCAGTTCTTC.

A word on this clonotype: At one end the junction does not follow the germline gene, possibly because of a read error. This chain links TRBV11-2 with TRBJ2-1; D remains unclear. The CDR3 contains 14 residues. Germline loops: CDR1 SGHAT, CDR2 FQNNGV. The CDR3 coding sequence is TGTGCCGGCAGCTTATATGGGAACCGCAATGAGCATTTCTTC. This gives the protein CAGSLYGNRNEHFF.